Listed here are 13 T cell receptor beta chains from one sample, sequenced in a study of cytomegalovirus exposure and HLA in healthy donors. Use of 60 Vbeta and 13 Jbeta primers characterized the PCR. Method: immunoSEQ multiplex PCR; TCRdb's copy keeps in-frame clones and lacks some. The data contain over 150,000 clones, roughly three quarters of them seen just once; the ten biggest clones take up 2.5% to 3.5%. Sequencing used PBMCs. The receptors were gathered from a woman aged 45-60 years in good health and CMV-seropositive.

The chain links TRBV4-1 to TRBJ1-2; D not certain. The CDR3 is 14 amino acids. The V gene lost 4 bases and the J gene lost 4 bases, with 13 bases spanning the gap. Germline V gene sequence: CDR1 MGHRA, CDR2 YSYEKL. The CDR3 DNA follows: TGCGCCAGCAGCCGGAGCCAGCAACTCTATGGCTACACCTTC. It translates to CASSRSQQLYGYTF.

This clone was seen just once. This rearrangement joins TRBV7-9 to TRBJ2-7, with D possibly matching TRBD1 (6 bases). The germline CDR1 and CDR2 sequences are SEHNR and FQNEAQ (reference sequence). CDR3 size: 12 residues. The V end lost 5 bases, the J end lost 6 bases, and 11 bases lay between the germline ends. Written as DNA, the CDR3 is TGTGCCAGCAGCCCCACAGGGATCGAGCAGTACTTC. This encodes CASSPTGIEQYF.

The chain combines TRBV5-1 with TRBJ2-3, with 9 bases matching TRBD1. The CDR3 consists of 14 residues. Germline CDR1 is SGHRS and CDR2 is YFSETQ. Germline trimming cut 6 bases from V and 3 bases from J; bases unmatched to any gene: 5. CDR3 residues: CASMSDRGTDTQYF. Written as DNA, the CDR3 is TGCGCCAGCATGTCGGACAGGGGAACAGATACGCAGTATTTT.

V usage is TRBV12-5 and J usage is TRBJ2-2; D ambiguous. The CDR3 contains 12 residues. Germline assignment: CDR1 LGHNT and CDR2 FRNRAP. Trimming left V 3 bases short and J 5 bases short, with 4 bases between. The CDR3: CASGFETGELFF. In nucleotides, the CDR3 is TGTGCTAGTGGTTTCGAGACCGGGGAGCTGTTTTTT. Filled out from reference TRBV12-5 and TRBJ2-2, the complete variable domain reads DARVTQTPRHKVTEMGQEVTMRCQPILGHNTVFWYRQTMMQGLELLAYFRNRAPLDDSGMPKDRFSAEMPDATLATLKIQPSEPRDSAVYFCASGFETGELFFGEGSRLTVL.

CDR3 bases: TGTGCCAGCAGCTCCGTCGGACAGGGGGTGAAACTGTTTTTT. This sequence encodes CASSSVGQGVKLFF. The chain carries TRBV4-2 and TRBJ1-4; the match to TRBD1 covers 10 bases. After removal of 5 bases from V and 11 bases from J, the junction contained 8 bases not matched to a gene. CDR3 length equals 14 residues. CDR1 is LGHNA, CDR2 YNFKEQ, per germline.

The chain recombines TRBV14 with TRBJ1-5; D call uncertain. The CDR3 is 15 residues long. Germline V CDR1 and CDR2: SGHDN, FVKESK. Trimming cost V 4 bases and J 1 base, with 11 bases left between them. The CDR3 is CASSPTGTSNQPQHF. DNA of the CDR3: TGTGCCAGCAGCCCGACGGGAACAAGCAATCAGCCCCAGCATTTT. The complete variable domain, with remaining parts taken from reference TRBV14 and TRBJ1-5, reads EAGVTQFPSHSVIEKGQTVTLRCDPISGHDNLYWYRRVMGKEIKFLLHFVKESKQDESGMPNNRFLAERTGGTYSTLKVQPAELEDSGVYFCASSPTGTSNQPQHFGDGTRLSIL.

The chain recombines TRBV19 with TRBJ2-1; 16 positions match TRBD2. Losses at the gene ends were 7 bases for V and 1 base for J; bases not matched to a gene: 10. CDR1 is LNHDA and CDR2 is SQIVND in the germline V gene (reference sequence). The CDR3 sequence is 19 residues long. The CDR3 DNA follows: TGTGCCAGTACCCCCCCGGGACTAGCGGGAGGGCTGTCCTACAATGAGCAGTTCTTC. The encoded protein is CASTPPGLAGGLSYNEQFF.

The V and J genes are TRBV7-9 and TRBJ2-3; 7 positions agree with TRBD2. This CDR3 has 15 residues. Germline values: CDR1 SEHNR, CDR2 FQNEAQ (reference sequence). V dropped 7 bases and J dropped 5; count of bases not matched to a gene: 12. The CDR3 nucleotides are TGTGCCAGCATAGAGTCGGGACTACCCGGAGATACGCAGTATTTT. Amino acids: CASIESGLPGDTQYF. The variable domain in full, with the rest retrieved from reference TRBV7-9 and TRBJ2-3, is DTGVSQNPRHKITKRGQNVTFRCDPISEHNRLYWYRQTLGQGPEFLTYFQNEAQLEKSRLLSDRFSAERPKGSFSTLEIQRTEQGDSAMYLCASIESGLPGDTQYFGPGTRLTVL.

The V and J genes are TRBV19 and TRBJ1-2, with D possibly matching TRBD1 (5 bases). The CDR3 spans 12 residues. V dropped 1 base and J dropped 8 bases, with 8 bases sitting between them. Germline assignment: CDR1 LNHDA and CDR2 SQIVND (reference sequence). DNA of the CDR3: TGTGCCAGTAGTATAGGGGGCTGGGGCTACACCTTC. It encodes CASSIGGWGYTF.

The rearrangement links TRBV9 to TRBJ2-6, with D possibly being TRBD1 (6 bases). The CDR3 has 15 amino acids. V was shortened by 1 base and J by 3 bases, with 8 bases between the two germline ends. Per the germline V gene, CDR1 is SGDLS and CDR2 is YYNGEE. For the CDR3, the DNA is TGTGCCAGCAGCGTACAGGGGTATGGGGCCAACGTCCTGACTTTC. Amino acid sequence: CASSVQGYGANVLTF.

The CDR3, as DNA: TGTGCCAGCAGTTACTTAGCGGGGGGGCGCGACGGGGAGCTGTTTTTT. Amino acids: CASSYLAGGRDGELFF. J is TRBJ2-2 and V is TRBV6-5, with 11 bases lining up with TRBD2. The CDR3 extends over 16 amino acids. Losses at the gene ends were 1 base for V and 7 bases for J; bases not matched to a gene: 5. The germline gives CDR1 MNHEY, CDR2 SVGAGI.

The table lists this clone with a few counts. The chain is built from TRBV21-1 and TRBJ1-2; the table gives TRBD1 as D, unverified against the DNA. TRBV21-1 has pseudogene status. CDR3 size: 17 residues. The CDR3 here is CASSVYTGTIDDYGYTF. As DNA, the CDR3 is TGTGCCAGCAGCGTATACACAGGGACAATTGACGACTATGGCTACACCTTC.

V is TRBV29-1 and J is TRBJ2-1; 9 nucleotides line up with TRBD2. This CDR3 has 14 residues. V shed 8 bases and J 8 bases; nucleotides not matched to a gene: 13. CDR1 and CDR2 from the germline V gene are SQVTM and ANQGSEA. CDR3 bases: TGCAGCCTAGTGGGCGGGGGGGCGTTCGATGAGCAGTTCTTC. Translating it yields CSLVGGGAFDEQFF.